These T cell receptor beta chains were read from a single sample in a study of blood T cell repertoires in COVID-19. This table comes from immunoSEQ multiplex PCR, and its TCRdb copy is limited to in-frame clones, with some not included. The sample consists of 300,000 to 450,000 clones, roughly 86% of them appearing once. Sequenced material: peripheral blood. These receptors came from a human donor in a cohort sampled during active COVID-19. Both conserved end residues are part of each CDR3. D genes are given only for firm matches. Rows give clone size only sometimes, using once, few, many, or a class for an expanded clone.

cdr3_nt cdr3_aa clone_size d_call j_call v_call
TGTGCCTGGAGTATCATGAACACTGAAGCTTTCTTT CAWSIMNTEAFF NA NA TRBJ1-1 TRBV30
TGTGCCAGCAGCCCCGGACAACGACATAATTCACCCCTCCACTTT CASSPGQRHNSPLHF NA NA TRBJ1-6 TRBV9
TGTGCCACGACAGGGGTCAATCAGCCCCAGCATTTT CATTGVNQPQHF NA TRBD1 TRBJ1-5 TRBV6-5
TGTGCCAGCAGCTTAAATCCCGGACTAGCCCCTCTGGCAGATACGCAGTATTTT CASSLNPGLAPLADTQYF NA TRBD2 TRBJ2-3 TRBV5-4
TGTGCCAGCAGCTTTTGGCTAGTTAACACCGGGGAGCTGTTTTTT CASSFWLVNTGELFF NA NA TRBJ2-2 TRBV7-8
TGTGCCAGCATCGACAGAATTAACACCGGGGAGCTGTTTTTT CASIDRINTGELFF NA NA TRBJ2-2 TRBV2
TGTGCCAGCGAGGGGCTAGCGGGAAAGGTAGATACGCAGTATTTT CASEGLAGKVDTQYF NA TRBD2 TRBJ2-3 TRBV2
TGTGCCAGCAGTGAACAGTCCTCTGGGGCCAACGTCCTGACTTTC CASSEQSSGANVLTF NA NA TRBJ2-6 TRBV6-1
TGTGCCACCAGCAGAGTGAGTAGGGGAAATACGCAGTATTTT CATSRVSRGNTQYF once NA TRBJ2-3 TRBV15
TGCGCCAGCAGCTTGGCCGAGGGATGGGCCACTGAAGCTTTCTTT CASSLAEGWATEAFF NA NA TRBJ1-1 TRBV5-1
TGTGCCAGCGCATTGAGCCCAGTTGGGGCCACTGAAGCTTTCTTT CASALSPVGATEAFF few NA TRBJ1-1 TRBV5-5
TGTGCCATCAGTGTCCAGGGGGACAATGAGCAGTTCTTC CAISVQGDNEQFF NA TRBD1 TRBJ2-1 TRBV10-3
TGTGCCAGCAGTACAGGGACTAGCGGGAGTATCGGGGAGCTGTTTTTT CASSTGTSGSIGELFF NA TRBD2 TRBJ2-2 TRBV27
TGTGCCAGCAGCCAAGGGGGGCCGGCCCCAGCTTTCTTT CASSQGGPAPAFF NA NA TRBJ1-1 TRBV4-2
TGTGCCAGTAGTATGGGCGGGGGCGAGGGAGATACGCAGTATTTT CASSMGGGEGDTQYF NA NA TRBJ2-3 TRBV19
TGCGCCAGCAAGGAGCTAGGAGGGAGCGAGCAGTACTTC CASKELGGSEQYF few NA TRBJ2-7 TRBV5-1
TGTGCCAGCAGCTTGAGACTAGCGGGAGCCGGGGAGCTGTTTTTT CASSLRLAGAGELFF NA TRBD2 TRBJ2-2 TRBV7-2
TGTGCCAGCAGCTTAGTCGCAGGAACTAATGAAAAACTGTTTTTT CASSLVAGTNEKLFF NA NA TRBJ1-4 TRBV7-9
TGTGCCAGGTCCCGGGACAGGGGATATGGCTACACCTTC CARSRDRGYGYTF NA NA TRBJ1-2 TRBV21-1
TGTGCCAGCAGCAAAGAGGGACTAGCGGGGGGTCAGTCTTGTACAGATACGCAGTATTTT CASSKEGLAGGQSCTDTQYF once NA TRBJ2-3 TRBV21-1
TGTGCCAGCAGTTCTTCCAATAACTTCTATGGCTACACCTTC CASSSSNNFYGYTF NA NA TRBJ1-2 TRBV27
TGCGCCAGCAGCTTGGGTGGGGACAGGGTCCCCACTGAAGCTTTCTTT CASSLGGDRVPTEAFF NA TRBD1 TRBJ1-1 TRBV5-1
TGTGCCAGTAGGGACAGGCAAAACACAGATACGCAGTATTTT CASRDRQNTDTQYF NA TRBD1 TRBJ2-3 TRBV6-5
TGTGCCAGCAGCGTAGGGACTAGCGGGGGGGCGGGAGAGACCCAGTACTTC CASSVGTSGGAGETQYF once TRBD2 TRBJ2-5 TRBV9
TGTGCCAGCAGCGGCGGGACAGGGGGCTCACCCCTCCACTTT CASSGGTGGSPLHF once TRBD1 TRBJ1-6 TRBV28
TGTGCCAGCAGTTTAGACAGGGATGTGGGTCACACTGAAGCTTTCTTT CASSLDRDVGHTEAFF NA TRBD1 TRBJ1-1 TRBV27
TGTGCCAGCAGCTTTGACTTCCTTGGGGACAGGGGAAGAGATACGCAGTATTTT CASSFDFLGDRGRDTQYF NA TRBD1 TRBJ2-3 TRBV7-9
TGTGCCATCAGTGAACAGGGTATGAACACTGAAGCTTTCTTT CAISEQGMNTEAFF few NA TRBJ1-1 TRBV10-3